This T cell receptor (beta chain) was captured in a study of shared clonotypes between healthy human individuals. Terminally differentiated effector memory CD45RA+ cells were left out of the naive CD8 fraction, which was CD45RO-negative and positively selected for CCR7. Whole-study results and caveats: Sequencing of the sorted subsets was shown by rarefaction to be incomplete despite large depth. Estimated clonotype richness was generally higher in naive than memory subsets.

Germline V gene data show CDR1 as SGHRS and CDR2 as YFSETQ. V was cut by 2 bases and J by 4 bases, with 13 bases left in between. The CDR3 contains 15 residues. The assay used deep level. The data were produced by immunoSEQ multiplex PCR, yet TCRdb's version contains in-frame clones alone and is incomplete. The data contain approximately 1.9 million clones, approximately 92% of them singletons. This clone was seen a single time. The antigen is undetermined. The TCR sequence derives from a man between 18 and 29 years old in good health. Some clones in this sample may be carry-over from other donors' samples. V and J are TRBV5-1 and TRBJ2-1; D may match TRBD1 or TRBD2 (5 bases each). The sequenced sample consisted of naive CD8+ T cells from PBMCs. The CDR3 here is CASSFPGPAYNEQFF. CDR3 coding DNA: TGCGCCAGCAGCTTCCCGGGACCTGCGTACAATGAGCAGTTCTTC. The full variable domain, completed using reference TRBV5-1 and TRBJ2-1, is KAGVTQTPRYLIKTRGQQVTLSCSPISGHRSVSWYQQTPGQGLQFLFEYFSETQRNKGNFPGRFSGRQFSNSRSEMNVSTLELGDSALYLCASSFPGPAYNEQFFGPGTRLTVL.